A selection of T cell receptor beta chains follows, all from one sample in a study of lymphopenia after photon versus proton radiotherapy. Sequenced by immunoSEQ multiplex PCR; TCRdb stores in-frame clones only, minus some. The repertoire includes about 25,000 clones, roughly 80% of them detected once, and under 4.5% sits in the top ten. The sequencing used peripheral blood, collected from a patient treated with photon-based radiotherapy. Receptor source: a woman aged 45-59 years with pancreatic cancer. CDR3s include the opening cysteine and the closing phenylalanine or tryptophan. Fields, in order: D gene, V gene, clone size, J gene, CDR3 length, CDR3 protein, CDR3 DNA. The D gene is left open where the match is weak. Part of the rows lack a size; the others show once, few, many or a class for expanded clones.

D gene: NA
V gene: TRBV6-1
clone size: NA
J gene: TRBJ2-7
CDR3 length: 13
CDR3 protein: CASSERQGNEQYF
CDR3 DNA: TGTGCCAGCAGTGAAAGACAAGGAAACGAGCAGTACTTC

D gene: TRBD2
V gene: TRBV27
clone size: NA
J gene: TRBJ2-7
CDR3 length: 16
CDR3 protein: CASSPGPGLARNEQYF
CDR3 DNA: TGTGCCAGCAGTCCGGGCCCGGGACTAGCGAGGAACGAGCAGTACTTC

D gene: TRBD2
V gene: TRBV7-2
clone size: NA
J gene: TRBJ2-2
CDR3 length: 16
CDR3 protein: CASSQTSGRNTGELFF
CDR3 DNA: TGTGCCAGCAGCCAGACTAGCGGGAGGAACACCGGGGAGCTGTTTTTT

D gene: NA
V gene: TRBV28
clone size: few
J gene: TRBJ2-7
CDR3 length: 12
CDR3 protein: CASSPRMYEQYF
CDR3 DNA: TGTGCCAGCAGTCCTCGGATGTACGAGCAGTACTTC

D gene: NA
V gene: TRBV5-4
clone size: once
J gene: TRBJ1-1
CDR3 length: 14
CDR3 protein: CASSLGQENTEAFF
CDR3 DNA: TGTGCCAGCAGCTTGGGTCAGGAGAACACTGAAGCTTTCTTT

D gene: NA
V gene: TRBV7-2
clone size: NA
J gene: TRBJ1-1
CDR3 length: 12
CDR3 protein: CASSLVYTEAFF
CDR3 DNA: TGTGCCAGCAGCCTGGTCTACACTGAAGCTTTCTTT

D gene: NA
V gene: TRBV4-2
clone size: NA
J gene: TRBJ1-2
CDR3 length: 15
CDR3 protein: CASSQEDQGGYGYTF
CDR3 DNA: TGTGCCAGCAGCCAAGAAGATCAGGGTGGTTATGGCTACACCTTC

D gene: NA
V gene: TRBV7-2
clone size: NA
J gene: TRBJ1-5
CDR3 length: 15
CDR3 protein: CASSVQKGSNQPQHF
CDR3 DNA: TGTGCCAGCAGCGTACAGAAGGGGAGCAATCAGCCCCAGCATTTT

D gene: NA
V gene: TRBV6-6
clone size: NA
J gene: TRBJ1-4
CDR3 length: 14
CDR3 protein: CASRTTATNEKLFF
CDR3 DNA: TGTGCCAGCAGGACGACAGCAACTAATGAAAAACTGTTTTTT

D gene: NA
V gene: TRBV29-1
clone size: NA
J gene: TRBJ2-7
CDR3 length: 11
CDR3 protein: CSVENVYEQYF
CDR3 DNA: TGCAGCGTTGAGAACGTCTACGAGCAGTACTTC

D gene: NA
V gene: TRBV9
clone size: NA
J gene: TRBJ2-1
CDR3 length: 12
CDR3 protein: CASSEGFNEQFF
CDR3 DNA: TGTGCCAGCAGCGAGGGATTCAATGAGCAGTTCTTC

D gene: NA
V gene: TRBV11-2
clone size: NA
J gene: TRBJ1-5
CDR3 length: 14
CDR3 protein: CASRSGPQNQPQHF
CDR3 DNA: TGTGCCAGCAGGTCCGGACCCCAAAATCAGCCCCAGCATTTT

D gene: NA
V gene: TRBV6-1
clone size: once
J gene: TRBJ1-1
CDR3 length: 13
CDR3 protein: CASSEQFNTEAFF
CDR3 DNA: TGTGCCAGCAGTGAGCAATTCAACACTGAAGCTTTCTTT

D gene: NA
V gene: TRBV5-4
clone size: NA
J gene: TRBJ2-5
CDR3 length: 13
CDR3 protein: CASSGSRGGTQYF
CDR3 DNA: TGTGCCAGCAGCGGATCTAGGGGGGGGACCCAGTACTTC

D gene: NA
V gene: TRBV9
clone size: NA
J gene: TRBJ1-4
CDR3 length: 15
CDR3 protein: CASSADRTLNEKLFF
CDR3 DNA: TGTGCCAGCAGCGCAGACAGAACACTTAATGAAAAACTGTTTTTT

D gene: NA
V gene: TRBV5-1
clone size: NA
J gene: TRBJ2-5
CDR3 length: 16
CDR3 protein: CASSLEGGVISETQYF
CDR3 DNA: TGCGCCAGCAGCTTGGAGGGGGGCGTAATTTCGGAGACCCAGTACTTC

D gene: TRBD1
V gene: TRBV4-2
clone size: NA
J gene: TRBJ2-3
CDR3 length: 16
CDR3 protein: CASRDRPGLSGDTQYF
CDR3 DNA: TGTGCCAGCCGGGACAGGCCGGGACTCTCGGGCGATACGCAGTATTTT

D gene: TRBD2
V gene: TRBV6-5
clone size: NA
J gene: TRBJ2-1
CDR3 length: 14
CDR3 protein: CASLPSGNYNEQFF
CDR3 DNA: TGTGCCAGCCTACCTAGCGGGAACTACAATGAGCAGTTCTTC

D gene: TRBD1
V gene: TRBV19
clone size: NA
J gene: TRBJ2-7
CDR3 length: 15
CDR3 protein: CASSIGQGATYEQYF
CDR3 DNA: TGTGCCAGTAGTATAGGACAGGGGGCGACCTACGAGCAGTACTTC

D gene: TRBD1
V gene: TRBV18
clone size: NA
J gene: TRBJ1-1
CDR3 length: 22
CDR3 protein: CASSPLPSSTPGQGALNTEAFF
CDR3 DNA: TGTGCCAGCTCACCACTGCCCTCCTCGACCCCGGGACAGGGGGCCTTGAACACTGAAGCTTTCTTT

D gene: NA
V gene: TRBV29-1
clone size: once
J gene: TRBJ2-7
CDR3 length: 16
CDR3 protein: CSVEGRVGDLLYEQYF
CDR3 DNA: TGCAGCGTCGAAGGCCGGGTAGGGGACTTACTCTACGAGCAGTACTTC

D gene: NA
V gene: TRBV4-2
clone size: NA
J gene: TRBJ1-5
CDR3 length: 17
CDR3 protein: CASSYTLGTTSNQPQHF
CDR3 DNA: TGTGCCAGCAGCTATACACTTGGGACTACTAGCAATCAGCCCCAGCATTTT

D gene: TRBD1
V gene: TRBV19
clone size: few
J gene: TRBJ2-7
CDR3 length: 13
CDR3 protein: CASRRQGAYEQYF
CDR3 DNA: TGTGCCAGTAGAAGACAGGGAGCCTACGAGCAGTACTTC

D gene: NA
V gene: TRBV15
clone size: medium-sized
J gene: TRBJ2-7
CDR3 length: 15
CDR3 protein: CATSRVSDSSYEQYF
CDR3 DNA: TGTGCCACCAGCAGAGTTTCCGACAGCTCCTACGAGCAGTACTTC

D gene: TRBD2
V gene: TRBV30
clone size: NA
J gene: TRBJ2-7
CDR3 length: 14
CDR3 protein: CAWTSGTSGHEQYF
CDR3 DNA: TGTGCCTGGACATCCGGGACTAGCGGCCACGAGCAGTACTTC

D gene: NA
V gene: TRBV27
clone size: NA
J gene: TRBJ2-7
CDR3 length: 15
CDR3 protein: CASSLNPMGFYEQYF
CDR3 DNA: TGTGCCAGCAGTTTAAACCCCATGGGGTTCTACGAGCAGTACTTC

D gene: TRBD2
V gene: TRBV19
clone size: few
J gene: TRBJ2-3
CDR3 length: 13
CDR3 protein: CASSSREQDTQYF
CDR3 DNA: TGTGCCAGTAGTTCGCGGGAGCAGGATACGCAGTATTTT

D gene: NA
V gene: TRBV27
clone size: NA
J gene: TRBJ2-1
CDR3 length: 14
CDR3 protein: CASSSPDRGHEQFF
CDR3 DNA: TGTGCCAGCAGTTCACCGGACAGAGGCCATGAGCAGTTCTTC

D gene: TRBD1
V gene: TRBV28
clone size: NA
J gene: TRBJ2-3
CDR3 length: 19
CDR3 protein: CASSPQANSGTGSTDTQYF
CDR3 DNA: TGTGCCAGCAGTCCCCAAGCCAACTCCGGGACAGGGAGCACAGATACGCAGTATTTT

D gene: TRBD1
V gene: TRBV6-5
clone size: NA
J gene: TRBJ2-5
CDR3 length: 13
CDR3 protein: CASSRRGRETQYF
CDR3 DNA: TGTGCCAGCAGTCGTAGGGGGCGGGAGACCCAGTACTTC

D gene: NA
V gene: TRBV4-1
clone size: NA
J gene: TRBJ2-7
CDR3 length: 16
CDR3 protein: CASSPTRALRTYEQYF
CDR3 DNA: TGCGCCAGCAGCCCCACCCGGGCTCTTCGAACCTACGAGCAGTACTTC

D gene: NA
V gene: TRBV18
clone size: NA
J gene: TRBJ1-4
CDR3 length: 15
CDR3 protein: CASHPSDATNEKLFF
CDR3 DNA: TGTGCCAGCCACCCCTCGGATGCAACTAATGAAAAACTGTTTTTT

D gene: NA
V gene: TRBV18
clone size: NA
J gene: TRBJ2-1
CDR3 length: 15
CDR3 protein: CASSPISDWGNEQFF
CDR3 DNA: TGTGCCAGCTCCCCCATTTCGGATTGGGGAAACGAGCAGTTCTTC

D gene: NA
V gene: TRBV30
clone size: NA
J gene: TRBJ1-5
CDR3 length: 12
CDR3 protein: CAWGRDGQPQHF
CDR3 DNA: TGTGCCTGGGGGAGGGACGGTCAGCCCCAGCATTTT

D gene: NA
V gene: TRBV13
clone size: NA
J gene: TRBJ2-3
CDR3 length: 14
CDR3 protein: CASSLRGTTDTQYF
CDR3 DNA: TGTGCCAGCAGCTTACGGGGGACGACAGATACGCAGTATTTT

D gene: NA
V gene: TRBV29-1
clone size: NA
J gene: TRBJ2-7
CDR3 length: 12
CDR3 protein: CSVVTSSYEQYF
CDR3 DNA: TGCAGCGTTGTCACTAGCTCCTACGAGCAGTACTTC

D gene: NA
V gene: TRBV2
clone size: NA
J gene: TRBJ2-5
CDR3 length: 14
CDR3 protein: CASSGRRKQETQYF
CDR3 DNA: TGTGCCAGCAGTGGCCGGCGGAAACAAGAGACCCAGTACTTC

D gene: NA
V gene: TRBV18
clone size: NA
J gene: TRBJ2-5
CDR3 length: 13
CDR3 protein: CASSPPRSETQYF
CDR3 DNA: TGTGCCAGCTCACCACCGAGGTCGGAGACCCAGTACTTC

D gene: TRBD2
V gene: TRBV6-1
clone size: NA
J gene: TRBJ2-1
CDR3 length: 20
CDR3 protein: CASSEATSGGRKTSYNEQFF
CDR3 DNA: TGTGCCAGCAGTGAAGCGACCTCCGGGGGGAGGAAAACTTCCTACAATGAGCAGTTCTTC

D gene: NA
V gene: TRBV15
clone size: NA
J gene: TRBJ2-1
CDR3 length: 17
CDR3 protein: CATSRGSGASSYNEQFF
CDR3 DNA: TGTGCCACCAGCAGAGGCAGCGGTGCGAGCTCCTACAATGAGCAGTTCTTC

D gene: NA
V gene: TRBV5-5
clone size: NA
J gene: TRBJ2-7
CDR3 length: 12
CDR3 protein: CASSPRFGEQYF
CDR3 DNA: TGTGCCAGCAGCCCCCGTTTCGGCGAGCAGTACTTC

D gene: TRBD2
V gene: TRBV7-2
clone size: NA
J gene: TRBJ2-7
CDR3 length: 15
CDR3 protein: CASSPALAGYYEQYF
CDR3 DNA: TGTGCCAGCAGCCCCGCCCTAGCGGGCTACTACGAGCAGTACTTC

D gene: NA
V gene: TRBV7-2
clone size: NA
J gene: TRBJ2-5
CDR3 length: 13
CDR3 protein: CASTPAAPETQYF
CDR3 DNA: TGTGCCAGCACCCCAGCGGCCCCGGAGACCCAGTACTTC

D gene: NA
V gene: TRBV10-3
clone size: NA
J gene: TRBJ2-2
CDR3 length: 15
CDR3 protein: CAISDAGSNTGELFF
CDR3 DNA: TGTGCCATCAGTGATGCGGGGTCGAACACCGGGGAGCTGTTTTTT

D gene: NA
V gene: TRBV10-3
clone size: NA
J gene: TRBJ2-7
CDR3 length: 16
CDR3 protein: CAISEPRDTFSYEQYF
CDR3 DNA: TGTGCCATCAGTGAGCCCCGGGATACCTTTTCCTACGAGCAGTACTTC

D gene: NA
V gene: TRBV9
clone size: NA
J gene: TRBJ2-7
CDR3 length: 14
CDR3 protein: CASSVSMSGYEQYF
CDR3 DNA: TGTGCCAGCAGCGTATCCATGTCGGGCTACGAGCAGTACTTC

D gene: NA
V gene: TRBV5-8
clone size: NA
J gene: TRBJ1-2
CDR3 length: 12
CDR3 protein: CASSFAGYGYTF
CDR3 DNA: TGTGCCAGCAGCTTTGCTGGCTATGGCTACACCTTC

D gene: NA
V gene: TRBV5-6
clone size: NA
J gene: TRBJ1-1
CDR3 length: 16
CDR3 protein: CASSPTQGVRNTEAFF
CDR3 DNA: TGTGCCAGCAGCCCCACGCAGGGAGTGAGGAACACTGAAGCTTTCTTT

D gene: NA
V gene: TRBV19
clone size: few
J gene: TRBJ2-1
CDR3 length: 18
CDR3 protein: CASSRSLGKGTSYNEQFF
CDR3 DNA: TGTGCCAGTAGTAGGTCTTTGGGTAAGGGTACCTCCTACAATGAGCAGTTCTTC

D gene: TRBD1
V gene: TRBV2
clone size: once
J gene: TRBJ1-5
CDR3 length: 15
CDR3 protein: CASSRQGGGNQPQHF
CDR3 DNA: TGTGCCAGCAGCCGACAGGGGGGCGGCAATCAGCCCCAGCATTTT

D gene: TRBD2
V gene: TRBV5-1
clone size: NA
J gene: TRBJ2-1
CDR3 length: 15
CDR3 protein: CASSSGTSSYNEQFF
CDR3 DNA: TGCGCCAGCAGCTCCGGGACTAGCTCCTACAATGAGCAGTTCTTC

D gene: TRBD1
V gene: TRBV4-3
clone size: few
J gene: TRBJ1-2
CDR3 length: 16
CDR3 protein: CASSQDYRGSGYGYTF
CDR3 DNA: TGCGCCAGCAGCCAAGATTACAGGGGTTCTGGCTATGGCTACACCTTC

D gene: TRBD2
V gene: TRBV19
clone size: NA
J gene: TRBJ2-1
CDR3 length: 15
CDR3 protein: CASSIQRGNANEQFF
CDR3 DNA: TGTGCCAGTAGTATCCAGCGGGGTAACGCCAATGAGCAGTTCTTC

D gene: NA
V gene: TRBV6-1
clone size: NA
J gene: TRBJ1-5
CDR3 length: 16
CDR3 protein: CASSERGVGSNQPQHF
CDR3 DNA: TGTGCCAGCAGTGAACGCGGGGTGGGGAGCAATCAGCCCCAGCATTTT

D gene: NA
V gene: TRBV15
clone size: NA
J gene: TRBJ2-7
CDR3 length: 17
CDR3 protein: CATSRARGQGRSYEQYF
CDR3 DNA: TGTGCCACCAGCAGAGCCCGGGGGCAGGGACGATCCTACGAGCAGTACTTC

D gene: TRBD2
V gene: TRBV28
clone size: NA
J gene: TRBJ2-3
CDR3 length: 15
CDR3 protein: CASIGRGLYTDTQYF
CDR3 DNA: TGTGCCAGCATCGGGAGGGGACTCTACACAGATACGCAGTATTTT

D gene: TRBD2
V gene: TRBV9
clone size: NA
J gene: TRBJ2-3
CDR3 length: 15
CDR3 protein: CASSLGLPSTDTQYF
CDR3 DNA: TGTGCCAGCAGCTTGGGACTACCTAGCACAGATACGCAGTATTTT